This T cell receptor beta chain came from a study of blood T cell repertoires in COVID-19. Germline V gene data show CDR1 as LNHDA and CDR2 as SQIVND (reference sequence). The V gene end was trimmed by 5 bases and the J gene end by 9 bases; junction bases not matched to a gene: 10. CDR3 length: 15 amino acids. Clones were sequenced by immunoSEQ multiplex PCR, and TCRdb holds only the in-frame ones, with some missing. The sample has 250,000 to 300,000 clones; around 89% are singletons. This chain links TRBV19 with TRBJ1-6; TRBD1 matches 7 bases. The sequence was obtained from a woman aged 55-69 years with COVID-19, enrolled during active disease. Input material: peripheral blood. CDR3 sequence: CASSVGQARSSPLHF. The DNA for the CDR3 is TGTGCCAGTAGTGTCGGACAGGCTCGCAGTTCACCCCTCCACTTT. The complete variable domain, with remaining parts taken from reference TRBV19 and TRBJ1-6, reads DGGITQSPKYLFRKEGQNVTLSCEQNLNHDAMYWYRQDPGQGLRLIYYSQIVNDFQKGDIAEGYSVSREKKESFPLTVTSAQKNPTAFYLCASSVGQARSSPLHFGNGTRLTVT.